This passage covers 12 T cell receptor beta chains from one sample sequenced in a study of multiple sclerosis patients with progressive multifocal leukoencephalopathy. Method: immunoSEQ multiplex PCR; TCRdb's copy keeps in-frame clones and lacks some. The sample comprises 20,000 to 30,000 clones, approximately 90% of which are singletons, and about 2% rests with the top ten. Time point of the sample: roughly 12 months of natalizumab therapy. This specimen was PBMCs, taken from a patient treated with natalizumab. The receptors derive from a man between 25 and 39 years old with multiple sclerosis.

V is TRBV6-6 and J is TRBJ1-1; 8 bases fit TRBD1. Germline CDR1 is MNHNY and CDR2 is SVGAGI (reference sequence). The V and J ends lost 2 bases and 6 bases, in that order; junction bases with no gene match: 2. This CDR3 contains 13 residues. CDR3: CASSYQGAPEAFF. The CDR3 DNA is TGTGCCAGCAGTTACCAGGGGGCCCCTGAAGCTTTCTTT.

J is TRBJ1-1 and V is TRBV4-2; D is possibly TRBD1 (5 bases). This CDR3 is 12 amino acids long. Germline assignment: CDR1 LGHNA and CDR2 YNFKEQ. Trimming took 10 bases from V and 2 from J, leaving 11 bases between them. The CDR3 coding sequence is TGTGCCACGGAAGGGACTAACACTGAAGCTTTCTTT. It yields the protein CATEGTNTEAFF.

This clone was recorded once. The chain has TRBV9 and TRBJ1-3, with D possibly matching TRBD1 (6 bases). Trimming shortened V by 3 bases and J by 0 bases, and 13 bases separated the two germline ends. The CDR3 totals 16 residues. CDR1 and CDR2 from the germline V gene are SGDLS and YYNGEE. CDR3 sequence reads: CASSGKTGSSGNTIYF. DNA for the CDR3: TGTGCCAGCAGCGGCAAAACAGGGAGCTCTGGAAACACCATATATTTT.

This clone was observed a few times. The chain carries TRBV27 and TRBJ2-2, with D perhaps being TRBD1 or TRBD2 (5 bases each). The CDR3 is made up of 17 amino acids. Germline CDR1 MNHEY, CDR2 SMNVEV (reference sequence). Trimming removed 1 base from V and 7 bases from J, with 19 bases in between. CDR3 in amino acids: CASSLYSTTGLIGELFF. The CDR3 DNA is TGTGCCAGCAGTTTATACTCCACCACAGGACTTATCGGGGAGCTGTTTTTT.

This sequence joins TRBV27 and TRBJ2-7, with 12 bases identical to TRBD2. Trimming took 6 bases from V and 2 from J; bases not matched to a gene: 5. CDR3 length: 15 amino acids. CDR1 is MNHEY and CDR2 is SMNVEV in the germline V gene (reference sequence). The CDR3 spells CASSLAGGQAYEQYF. CDR3 nucleotide sequence: TGTGCCAGCAGCCTAGCGGGAGGGCAAGCCTACGAGCAGTACTTC.

The chain employs TRBV27 and TRBJ2-7, with D perhaps being TRBD1 or TRBD2 (5 bases each). Germline CDR1 is MNHEY and CDR2 is SMNVEV (reference sequence). The CDR3 has 12 residues. V lost 9 bases and J 7 bases, leaving 16 bases between the germline ends. The CDR3 bases are TGTGCCAGTCCCTACGGGACGCATGAGCAGTACGTC. Encoded protein: CASPYGTHEQYV.

The genes are TRBV5-1 and TRBJ2-1, with 15 bases matching TRBD2. V lost 2 bases, J lost 2 bases, and 5 bases stayed unmatched. The CDR3 runs 18 residues. Germline V CDR1 and CDR2: SGHRS, YFSETQ. CDR3 residues: CASSLGTSGGWTYNEQFF. The CDR3 DNA is TGCGCCAGCAGCTTAGGGACTAGCGGGGGGTGGACCTACAATGAGCAGTTCTTC.

The chain uses TRBV4-1 and TRBJ2-1; 7 positions match TRBD2. After removal of 0 bases from V and 2 bases from J, the junction contained 4 bases not matched to a gene. Germline V gives CDR1 MGHRA, CDR2 YSYEKL. The CDR3 consists of 16 residues. The CDR3: CASSQEGSGAYNEQFF. Written as DNA, the CDR3 is TGCGCCAGCAGCCAAGAGGGGAGCGGGGCCTACAATGAGCAGTTCTTC.

V usage is TRBV27 and J usage is TRBJ1-2; a weak D match, TRBD1 (5 bases). The CDR3 consists of 16 residues. Germline-derived CDR1 and CDR2 are MNHEY and SMNVEV (reference sequence). V was clipped by 3 bases and J by 8 bases, with 22 bases between them. The CDR3 loop reads CASSFAQAGMSEGYTF. The CDR3 DNA is TGTGCCAGCAGTTTTGCCCAGGCAGGGATGTCGGAAGGCTACACCTTC.

This rearrangement joins TRBV2 to TRBJ1-5; possibly TRBD1 for D (5 bases). The CDR3 has 13 residues. V was clipped by 5 bases and J by 6 bases, with 11 bases between them. Per the germline V gene, CDR1 is SNHLY and CDR2 is FYNNEI. The CDR3 nucleotides read TGTGCCAGCAGTTCCGGGACGACTCAGCCCCAGCATTTT. This sequence encodes CASSSGTTQPQHF.

The V and J genes are TRBV6-5 and TRBJ2-1; D possibly matches TRBD1 or TRBD2 (5 bases each). The CDR3 has 11 amino acids. The germline CDR1 and CDR2 sequences are MNHEY and SVGAGI. With 6 bases removed from V and 9 bases from J, the gap between germline ends came to 9 bases. The CDR3 bases are TGTGCCAGCAGCCCCGGGGCTGAGCAGTTCTTC. Translated, it gives CASSPGAEQFF.

The J gene is TRBJ2-7, the V gene TRBV10-1, with D perhaps TRBD1 or TRBD2 (6 bases each). The V gene's germline CDR1 is WNHNN and CDR2 SYGVQD (reference sequence). The CDR3 length is 12 residues. Trimming shortened V by 6 bases and J by 4 bases, and 10 bases separated the two germline ends. The CDR3 reads CASRWGAYEQYV. The CDR3 nucleotides are TGCGCCAGCAGATGGGGGGCATACGAGCAGTACGTC.